A selection of T cell receptor beta chains follows, all from one sample in a study of T-cell reconstitution after alpha-beta-depleted transplantation in children. Using its own MiXCR run on the PCR reads, TCRdb lists one record per CDR3 protein. The repertoire includes around 400,000 distinct CDR3 sequences, roughly a tenth of them detected once, and approximately 5% sits in the top ten. The sample consisted of PBMCs from the stem cell graft donor, taken from the stem cell graft. These receptors were collected from a human donor who donated a stem cell graft to a child with acute myeloid leukemia. The CDR3 runs from the conserved cysteine through the conserved F or W. The order of the fields is J gene, D gene, V gene, clone size, CDR3 DNA, CDR3 protein. D genes are given only for firm matches. Size is omitted from some rows. Given values are once, few, many or a class for expanded clones.

TRBJ1-2	-	TRBV6-5	-	TGTGCCAGCAGTTACAAACAGGGCCAATCTAACTATGGCTACACCTTC	CASSYKQGQSNYGYTF
TRBJ1-3	TRBD1	TRBV3-1	-	TGTGCCAGCAGCTTCGACAGGGGGCAAGGAAACACCATATATTTT	CASSFDRGQGNTIYF
TRBJ2-1	-	TRBV5-1	many	TGCGCCAGCAGCCTGGACAGGGGAGCGGGAGGCAATGAGCAGTTCTTC	CASSLDRGAGGNEQFF
TRBJ2-7	TRBD1	TRBV4-1	few	TGCGCCAGCAGCCACCTGGGACAGGGGGCGGAAGAGCAGTACTTC	CASSHLGQGAEEQYF
TRBJ2-7	TRBD2	TRBV7-2	few	TGTGCCAGCACCAGCGGGAGGGCCCGGGAGCAGTACTTC	CASTSGRAREQYF
TRBJ1-6	-	TRBV12-3/TRBV12-4	many	TGTGCCAGCAGCACAGGGAGCTCACCCCTCCACTTT	CASSTGSSPLHF
TRBJ2-1	TRBD1	TRBV5-1	-	TGCGCCAGCAGCTCGACAGGGAGCATCTACAATGAGCAGTTCTTC	CASSSTGSIYNEQFF
TRBJ1-5	-	TRBV20-1	many	TGCAGTGCTAGAGTTCAGGGAGGCAATCAGCCCCAGCATTTT	CSARVQGGNQPQHF
TRBJ2-1	-	TRBV20-1	few	TGCAGTGCCGCCGGGCCGTGGAATGAGCAGTTCTTC	CSAAGPWNEQFF
TRBJ2-7	-	TRBV9	-	TGTGCCAGCAGCGTAGGGGGGTATCCCTACGAGCAGTACTTC	CASSVGGYPYEQYF
TRBJ2-3	TRBD2	TRBV20-1	-	TGCAGTGCTAGAGCCCAAGCGGGGGGGCCCACAGATACGCAGTATTTT	CSARAQAGGPTDTQYF
TRBJ2-7	TRBD2	TRBV7-2	-	TGTGCCAGCAGCTTACATCGAGCGGGACTAGCATCCGAGCAGTACTTC	CASSLHRAGLASEQYF
TRBJ1-3	-	TRBV6-1	-	TGTGCCAGCAGGGACAGCTGGGATGGAAACACCATATATTTT	CASRDSWDGNTIYF
TRBJ1-2	-	TRBV3-1	-	TGTGCCAGCAGCCAAGGCGCCCAGACTATCTATGGCTACACCTTC	CASSQGAQTIYGYTF
TRBJ2-7	-	TRBV5-4	few	TGTGCCAGCAGCTTGGACCAAGGCCCAAGAGAGCAGTACTTC	CASSLDQGPREQYF
TRBJ2-3	TRBD1	TRBV10-2	-	TGCGCCAGCAGTGAAGGGGGCCGAACGGGGCAGTATTTT	CASSEGGRTGQYF
TRBJ2-1	-	TRBV11-2	few	TGTGCCAGCAGCTTAGATGTAACGGGAGACCCTGGGCAGTTCTTC	CASSLDVTGDPGQFF
TRBJ2-2	-	TRBV20-1	-	TGCAGTGCCCCACCTCGGACAGGAGGGACCGGGGAGCTGTTTTTT	CSAPPRTGGTGELFF
TRBJ2-2	-	TRBV7-2	-	TGTGCCAGCAGCCCCGACAGTGTACACGGGGAGCTGTTTTTT	CASSPDSVHGELFF
TRBJ2-3	-	TRBV21-1	many	TGTGCCAGCAGTCTCGTAGCGGGGGGCCCGCCTACAGATACGCAGTATTTT	CASSLVAGGPPTDTQYF
TRBJ2-7	-	TRBV6-5	few	TGTGCCAGCAGTTACTCGACAGGAGCTCTCTACGAGCAGTACTTC	CASSYSTGALYEQYF
TRBJ1-5	-	TRBV7-2	few	TGTGCCAGCAGCTTAGCCTCCAGTCTCAATCAGCCCCAGCATTTT	CASSLASSLNQPQHF
TRBJ2-1	-	TRBV13	-	TGTGCCAGCAGCTTGGGGGGCGGTCGGCGGGAGTTCTTC	CASSLGGGRREFF
TRBJ2-7	-	TRBV6-5	many	TGTGCCAGCAGTTACTCAAACGAGCAGTACTTC	CASSYSNEQYF
TRBJ2-3	-	TRBV10-3	few	TGTGCCATCAGTGAGTTGGCTAGCACAGATACGCAGTATTTT	CAISELASTDTQYF
TRBJ2-3	-	TRBV4-1	many	TGCGCCAGCAGCCAAGAGGAAGGGTGGGAGCCAGATACGCAGTATTTT	CASSQEEGWEPDTQYF
TRBJ2-5	TRBD2	TRBV5-5	-	TGTGCCAGCAGCTTGGTGCGGCTAGCGGGTTGGGGCAAGTTGACCCAGTACTTC	CASSLVRLAGWGKLTQYF
TRBJ2-2	TRBD2	TRBV6-1	-	TGTGCCAGCAGGGGGACTAGCGGGAGGGCCGGGGAGCTGTTTTTT	CASRGTSGRAGELFF
TRBJ1-4	TRBD1	TRBV29-1	-	TGCAGCGTTGAAGATCGGTACAGGGGGGAATCATTGCGAAAACTGTTTTTT	CSVEDRYRGESLRKLFF
TRBJ2-1	TRBD2	TRBV7-2	-	TGTGCCAGCAGCTACGGGACTAGCGGGTCCTACAATGAGCAGTTCTTC	CASSYGTSGSYNEQFF
TRBJ2-1	-	TRBV5-1	few	TGCGCCAGCAGCTTGGTGGCTAGCGACAATGAGCAGTTCTTC	CASSLVASDNEQFF
TRBJ2-7	TRBD2	TRBV20-1	many	TGCAGTGCTAGAACGGCTAGCGGGCCCGATCACGAGCAGTACTTC	CSARTASGPDHEQYF
TRBJ2-2	TRBD1	TRBV6-1	few	TGTGCCAGCAGTCCGACAGGGCGGACCGGGGAGCTGTTTTTT	CASSPTGRTGELFF
TRBJ2-7	-	TRBV5-1	-	TGCGCCAGCAGCTTTGGGGGCAGGGGATTCTACGAGCAGTACTTC	CASSFGGRGFYEQYF
TRBJ2-1	TRBD2	TRBV25-1	few	TGTGCCAGCAGTGGGGCGGGGGGGCCCTACAATGAGCAGTTCTTC	CASSGAGGPYNEQFF
TRBJ2-7	TRBD2	TRBV29-1	many	TGCAGCGTTGAAGATCGCCAACGGGAGGGCTACGAGCAGTACTTC	CSVEDRQREGYEQYF
TRBJ2-7	TRBD1	TRBV5-1	-	TGCGCCAGCAGCTTAATTCTGACAGGGGGTTTCTCCTACGAGCAGTACTTC	CASSLILTGGFSYEQYF
TRBJ2-5	-	TRBV12-3/TRBV12-4	-	TGTGCCAGCAGTTGGCTAGTGGGGGGACAAGAGACCCAGTACTTC	CASSWLVGGQETQYF
TRBJ2-5	TRBD2	TRBV5-1	few	TGCGCCAGCTCGACTAGCCCCCATACCCAAGAGACCCAGTACTTC	CASSTSPHTQETQYF
TRBJ2-3	TRBD2	TRBV7-3	-	TGTGCCAGCAAACTCGGGGGGAGCACAGATACGCAGTATTTT	CASKLGGSTDTQYF
TRBJ1-5	-	TRBV12-3/TRBV12-4	few	TGTGCCAGCAGTTTGGGTCGTCGCGGCCAGCCCCAGCATTTT	CASSLGRRGQPQHF
TRBJ2-4	-	TRBV5-5	-	TGTGCCAGCAGCTTGGCCCCCGGACGGGGGAGTGACTTC	CASSLAPGRGSDF
TRBJ2-1	-	TRBV6-2/TRBV6-3	-	TGTGCCAGCAGCGGAACAACTTCGGGACGGAGCTACAATGAGCAGTTCTTC	CASSGTTSGRSYNEQFF
TRBJ2-5	TRBD2	TRBV18	-	TGTGCCAGCTCACCACAGGAGCGGGAGTACGGGGAGACCCAGTACTTC	CASSPQEREYGETQYF
TRBJ2-1	TRBD1	TRBV20-1	-	TGCAGTGCTAAGGGACAGGACTCCTACAATGAGCAGTTCTTC	CSAKGQDSYNEQFF
TRBJ1-2	-	TRBV29-1	-	TGCAGCGTTGATAATCTAGAAACTAACTATGGCTACACCTTC	CSVDNLETNYGYTF
TRBJ2-1	-	TRBV18	-	TGTGCCAGCTCATTGAGGGGAAAGGGGGCCTACAATGAGCAGTTCTTC	CASSLRGKGAYNEQFF
TRBJ1-6	TRBD1	TRBV7-9	few	TGTGCCAGCAGCTTAGGGGACAGGGATAATTCACCCCTCCACTTT	CASSLGDRDNSPLHF
TRBJ2-1	-	TRBV29-1	few	TGCAGCGGCGATAACAGGGTTGGGGGTGAGCAGTTCTTC	CSGDNRVGGEQFF
TRBJ2-7	-	TRBV6-2/TRBV6-3	-	TGTGCCAGCAGATTTGGTTACGAGCAGTACTTC	CASRFGYEQYF
TRBJ2-6	-	TRBV20-1	-	TGCAGTGCTAGAGATCCCCAGGGAACAACCGTTGGGGCCAACGTCCTGACTTTC	CSARDPQGTTVGANVLTF
TRBJ1-1	-	TRBV5-1	few	TGCGCCAGGCTCAATGACGGTATTTGTCCGATGAACACTGAAGCTTTCTTT	CARLNDGICPMNTEAFF
TRBJ1-2	-	TRBV20-1	-	TGCAGTGCTCCCCGACAAGCCAACTATGGCTACACCTTC	CSAPRQANYGYTF
TRBJ1-1	TRBD1	TRBV10-3	few	TGTGCCATCAGTGACATGGGACAGGGGGCCCGCACTGAAGCTTTCTTT	CAISDMGQGARTEAFF
TRBJ1-3	-	TRBV5-1	few	TGCGCCAGCAGCTTGGCTGGGAACCCTGGAAACACCATATATTTT	CASSLAGNPGNTIYF
TRBJ2-7	TRBD2	TRBV29-1	few	TGCAGCGTTGAAGCTAGGACTAGCGGGAGTCGGGAGCAGTACTTC	CSVEARTSGSREQYF
TRBJ2-3	TRBD2	TRBV6-4	-	TGTGCCAGCAGTCCCGGGACTAGCGGGGAGGTTTGGGCAGATACGCAGTATTTT	CASSPGTSGEVWADTQYF
TRBJ1-4	TRBD1	TRBV2	-	TGTGCCAGCAAACAGGGGGCGCGCACTAATGAAAAACTGTTTTTT	CASKQGARTNEKLFF
TRBJ2-5	-	TRBV3-1	many	TGTGCCAGCAGCCAAGATCTGGGGGATCAAGAGACCCAGTACTTC	CASSQDLGDQETQYF
TRBJ1-1	TRBD1	TRBV12-3/TRBV12-4	many	TGTGCCAGCAGACCGGGACAGGGGGTTACTGAAGCTTTCTTT	CASRPGQGVTEAFF